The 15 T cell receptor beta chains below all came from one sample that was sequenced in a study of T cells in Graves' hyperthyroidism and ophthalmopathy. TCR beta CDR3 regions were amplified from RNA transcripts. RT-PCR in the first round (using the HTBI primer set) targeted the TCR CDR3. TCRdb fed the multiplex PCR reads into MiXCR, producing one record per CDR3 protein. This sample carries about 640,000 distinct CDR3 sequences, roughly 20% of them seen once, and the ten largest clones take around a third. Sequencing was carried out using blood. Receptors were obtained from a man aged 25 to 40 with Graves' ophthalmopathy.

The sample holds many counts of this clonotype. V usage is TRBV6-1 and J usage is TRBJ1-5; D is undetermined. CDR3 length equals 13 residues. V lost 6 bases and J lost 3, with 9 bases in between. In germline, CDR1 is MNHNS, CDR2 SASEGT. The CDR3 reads CASRRGINQPQHF. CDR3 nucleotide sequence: TGTGCCAGCAGACGAGGAATCAATCAGCCCCAGCATTTT.

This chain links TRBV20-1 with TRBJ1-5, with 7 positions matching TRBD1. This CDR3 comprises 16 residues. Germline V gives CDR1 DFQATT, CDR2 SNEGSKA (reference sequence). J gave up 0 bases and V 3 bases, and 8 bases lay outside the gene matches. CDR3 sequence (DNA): TGCAGTGCTAGTAACAGGGGTGGTAATAGCAATCAGCCCCAGCATTTT. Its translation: CSASNRGGNSNQPQHF.

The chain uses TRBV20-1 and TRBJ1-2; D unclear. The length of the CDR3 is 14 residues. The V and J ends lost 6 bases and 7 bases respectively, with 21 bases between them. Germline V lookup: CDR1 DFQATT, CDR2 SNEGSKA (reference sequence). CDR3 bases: TGCAGTGCCCCTGCGGCGAATACTTTGCGTGGCTACACCTTC. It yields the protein CSAPAANTLRGYTF.

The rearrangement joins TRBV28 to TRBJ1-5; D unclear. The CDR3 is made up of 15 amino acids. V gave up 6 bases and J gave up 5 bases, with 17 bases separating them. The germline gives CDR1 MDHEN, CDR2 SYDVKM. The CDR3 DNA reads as TGTGCCAGCAGAACGCCTCGGATGTTGTATCAGCCCCAGCATTTT. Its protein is CASRTPRMLYQPQHF.

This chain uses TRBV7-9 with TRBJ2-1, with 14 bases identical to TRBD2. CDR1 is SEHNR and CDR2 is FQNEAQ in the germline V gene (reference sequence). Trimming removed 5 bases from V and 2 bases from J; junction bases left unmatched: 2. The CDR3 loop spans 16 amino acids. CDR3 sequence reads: CASSPGLAGAYNEQFF. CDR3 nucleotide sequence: TGTGCCAGCAGCCCGGGACTAGCGGGAGCCTACAATGAGCAGTTCTTC.

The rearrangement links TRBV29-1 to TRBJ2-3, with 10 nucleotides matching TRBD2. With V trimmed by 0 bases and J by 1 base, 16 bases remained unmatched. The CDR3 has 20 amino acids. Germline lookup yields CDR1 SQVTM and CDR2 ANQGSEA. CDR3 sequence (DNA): TGCAGCGTTGAAGATTACACTAGCGGGAACACTCAAAGGGGCACAGATACGCAGTATTTT. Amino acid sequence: CSVEDYTSGNTQRGTDTQYF.

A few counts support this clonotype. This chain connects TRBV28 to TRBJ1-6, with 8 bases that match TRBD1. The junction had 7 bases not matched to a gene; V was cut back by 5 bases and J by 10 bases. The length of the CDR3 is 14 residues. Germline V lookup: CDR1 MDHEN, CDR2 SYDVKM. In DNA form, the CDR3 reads TGTGCCAGCAGTGACAGGGGAGGTGGATCACCCCTCCACTTT. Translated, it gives CASSDRGGGSPLHF.

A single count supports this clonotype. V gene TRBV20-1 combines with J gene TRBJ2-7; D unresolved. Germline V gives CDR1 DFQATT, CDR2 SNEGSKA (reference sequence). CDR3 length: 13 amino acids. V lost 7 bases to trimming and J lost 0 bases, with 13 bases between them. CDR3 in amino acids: CSVSHHRSYEQYF. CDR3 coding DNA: TGCAGTGTCAGTCACCACCGCTCCTACGAGCAGTACTTC.

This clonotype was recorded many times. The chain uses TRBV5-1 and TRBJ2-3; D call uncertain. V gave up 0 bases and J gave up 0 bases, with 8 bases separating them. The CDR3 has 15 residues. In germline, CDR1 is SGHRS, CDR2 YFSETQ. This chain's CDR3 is CASSLEGYSTDTQYF. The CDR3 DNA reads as TGCGCCAGCAGCTTGGAGGGCTATAGCACAGATACGCAGTATTTT.

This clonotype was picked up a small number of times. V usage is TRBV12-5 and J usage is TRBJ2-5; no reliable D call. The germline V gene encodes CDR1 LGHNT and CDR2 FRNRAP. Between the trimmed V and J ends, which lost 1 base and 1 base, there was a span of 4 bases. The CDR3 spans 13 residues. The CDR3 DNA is TGTGCTAGTGGTTTGGACAGCCAAGAGACCCAGTACTTC. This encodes CASGLDSQETQYF.

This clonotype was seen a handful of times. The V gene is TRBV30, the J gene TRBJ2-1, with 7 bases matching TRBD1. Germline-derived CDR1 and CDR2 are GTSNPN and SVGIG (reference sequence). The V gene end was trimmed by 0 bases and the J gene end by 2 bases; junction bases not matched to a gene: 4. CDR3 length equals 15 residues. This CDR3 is CAWSVDRAPYNEQFF. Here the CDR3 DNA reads TGTGCCTGGAGTGTCGACAGGGCCCCCTACAATGAGCAGTTCTTC.

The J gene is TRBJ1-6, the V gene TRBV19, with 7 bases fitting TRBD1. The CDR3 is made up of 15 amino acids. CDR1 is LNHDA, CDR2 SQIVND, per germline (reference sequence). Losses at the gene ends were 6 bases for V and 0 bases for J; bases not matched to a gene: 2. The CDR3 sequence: CASRTGSSYNSPLHF. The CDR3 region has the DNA TGTGCCAGTAGGACAGGGAGCTCCTATAATTCACCCCTCCACTTT.

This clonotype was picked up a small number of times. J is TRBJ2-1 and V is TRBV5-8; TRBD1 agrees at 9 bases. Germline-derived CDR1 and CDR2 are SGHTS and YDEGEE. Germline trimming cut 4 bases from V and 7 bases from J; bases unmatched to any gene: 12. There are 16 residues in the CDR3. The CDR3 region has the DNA TGTGCCAGCAGCCCGTTACAGGGGGCGCCGTCAAATGAGCAGTTCTTC. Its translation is CASSPLQGAPSNEQFF.

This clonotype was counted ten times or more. The CDR3 here is CASSEALSTDTQYF. CDR3 coding DNA: TGTGCCAGCAGTGAAGCGCTGAGCACAGATACGCAGTATTTT. The V gene is TRBV2, the J gene TRBJ2-3; no clear D. Trimming took 0 bases from V and 0 from J, leaving 4 bases between them. This CDR3 region has 14 residues. Germline V CDR1 and CDR2: SNHLY, FYNNEI.

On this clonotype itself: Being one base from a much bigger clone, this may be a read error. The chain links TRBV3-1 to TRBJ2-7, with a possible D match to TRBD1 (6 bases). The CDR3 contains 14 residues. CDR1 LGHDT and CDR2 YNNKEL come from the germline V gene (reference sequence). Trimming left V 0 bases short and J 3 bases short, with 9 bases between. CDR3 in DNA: TGTGCCAGCAGCCAAGATCAGGGGTTCTACGAGCAGTACTTC. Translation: CASSQDQGFYEQYF.